Following are 16 T cell receptor beta chains from one sample sequenced in a study of cytomegalovirus exposure and HLA in healthy donors. Use of 60 Vbeta and 13 Jbeta primers characterized the PCR. TCRdb's copy holds only in-frame clones and misses some; the assay was immunoSEQ multiplex PCR. The data show some 130,000 clones, around 80% seen once. The sequenced material came from PBMCs. The source of these receptors is a human donor in good health.

The chain is built from TRBV6-1 and TRBJ2-2; D possibly corresponds to TRBD2 (6 bases). Germline lookup yields CDR1 MNHNS and CDR2 SASEGT. The CDR3 is 14 amino acids. V was clipped by 6 bases and J by 5 bases, with 13 bases between them. This CDR3 reads CASRAAGRTGELFF. CDR3 bases: TGTGCCAGCAGGGCAGCAGGGAGGACCGGGGAGCTGTTTTTT.

The rearrangement uses TRBV7-8 and TRBJ2-3, with no clear D. The V end was cut by 3 bases, the J end by 0 bases, with 7 bases between. The V gene's germline CDR1 is SGHVS and CDR2 FQNEAQ. The CDR3 runs to 14 residues. This CDR3 reads CASSLRLSTDTQYF. The CDR3, as DNA: TGTGCCAGCAGCTTGAGATTAAGCACAGATACGCAGTATTTT. The entire variable domain, with the rest obtained from reference TRBV7-8 and TRBJ2-3, is as follows: GAGVSQSPRYKVAKRGQDVALRCDPISGHVSLFWYQQALGQGPEFLTYFQNEAQLDKSGLPSDRFFAERPEGSVSTLKIQRTQQEDSAVYLCASSLRLSTDTQYFGPGTRLTVL.

V is TRBV11-2 and J is TRBJ1-2; 8 bases are a match to TRBD1. Losses at the gene ends were 2 bases for V and 3 bases for J; bases not matched to a gene: 5. The CDR3 extends over 15 amino acids. Germline loops: CDR1 SGHAT, CDR2 FQNNGV. CDR3 amino acids: CASSLMRTGYYGYTF. The CDR3 coding sequence is TGTGCCAGCAGCTTAATGCGGACAGGGTACTATGGCTACACCTTC.

V is TRBV13 and J is TRBJ2-2, with D uncertain. Germline loops: CDR1 PRHDT, CDR2 FYEKMQ (reference sequence). This CDR3 is 12 amino acids long. V gave up 4 bases and J gave up 7 bases, with 7 bases separating them. The CDR3, as DNA: TGTGCCAGCAGCTCCGCTATCGGGGAGCTGTTTTTT. As protein: CASSSAIGELFF.

This clone came up a few times. The J gene is TRBJ2-7, the V gene TRBV6-5; 11 nucleotides align to TRBD2. The CDR3 spans 16 residues. Per the germline V gene, CDR1 is MNHEY and CDR2 is SVGAGI. V was pared by 0 bases and J by 7 bases, with 8 bases of the junction left unmatched. The CDR3 coding sequence is TGTGCCAGCAGTTACTCGGCCTTAGCGGGGGGGCGGGAGCAGTACTTC. Its protein is CASSYSALAGGREQYF.

The V call is TRBV5-4, the J call TRBJ2-7; D call uncertain. The CDR3 covers 18 residues. The V end lost 2 bases, the J end lost 6 bases, and 27 bases lay between the germline ends. From germline, CDR1 is SGHNT and CDR2 YYREEE (reference sequence). This chain's CDR3 is CASSFSLPGGGRSSEQYF. CDR3 in DNA: TGTGCCAGCAGCTTTTCTCTACCCGGCGGCGGCCGGTCGTCCGAGCAGTACTTC.

The chain carries TRBV2 and TRBJ1-1; no clear D gene. The V and J ends lost 7 bases and 6 bases respectively, with 18 bases between them. CDR3 length: 14 amino acids. Germline V gene lookup returns CDR1 SNHLY and CDR2 FYNNEI. Here the CDR3 reads CASNSRLFSAEAFF. The CDR3 region has the DNA TGTGCCAGCAATAGCCGACTGTTTAGCGCTGAAGCTTTCTTT.

The gene calls are TRBV4-1 and TRBJ1-1; D ambiguous. V dropped 1 base and J dropped 4 bases, with 10 bases sitting between them. The CDR3 runs to 14 residues. Germline V CDR1 and CDR2: MGHRA, YSYEKL. In DNA, the CDR3 is TGCGCCAGCAGCCAAGGGACTGAGGGCACTGAAGCTTTCTTT. It encodes CASSQGTEGTEAFF.

This chain joins TRBV5-1 and TRBJ1-4; 8 bases agree with TRBD1. Germline CDR1 is SGHRS and CDR2 is YFSETQ. CDR3 length: 15 amino acids. V shed 0 bases and J 7 bases; nucleotides not matched to a gene: 5. The CDR3 loop is CASSLVRTGSEKLFF. CDR3 DNA sequence: TGCGCCAGCAGCTTGGTTCGGACAGGGAGTGAAAAACTGTTTTTT.

The chain carries TRBV27 and TRBJ1-5; D uncertain. Deletions cut 11 bases from V and 6 bases from J, with 17 bases between. In germline, CDR1 is MNHEY, CDR2 SMNVEV (reference sequence). The CDR3 totals 13 residues. CDR3 bases: TGTGCCTCGGCGATGGGCGGAGGTCAGCCCCAGCATTTT. Translation: CASAMGGGQPQHF.

The CDR3 DNA follows: TGTGCCAGTAGTATATTCGTAGAGTCACCATATGGCTACACCTTC. Translating it yields CASSIFVESPYGYTF. The chain has TRBV19 and TRBJ1-2; D uncertain. V lost 2 bases and J lost 5, with 15 bases in between. The CDR3 length is 15 residues. Per the germline V gene, CDR1 is LNHDA and CDR2 is SQIVND (reference sequence).

This clone was counted only a few times. The genes are TRBV6-6 and TRBJ1-6, with 7 bases aligning to TRBD1. Trimming at V came to 4 bases and at J to 7 bases, leaving 4 bases not matched to a gene. The CDR3 spans 14 residues. Per the germline V gene, CDR1 is MNHNY and CDR2 is SVGAGI (reference sequence). For the CDR3, the DNA is TGTGCCAGCAGTTCAGGACAGGAAAATTCACCCCTCCACTTT. This translates into CASSSGQENSPLHF.

V is TRBV13 and J is TRBJ2-3, with TRBD2 matching over 14 bases. CDR3 length: 15 amino acids. Trimming removed 4 bases from V and 8 bases from J; junction bases left unmatched: 5. CDR1 and CDR2 (germline): PRHDT, FYEKMQ (reference sequence). CDR3 sequence: CASSSGLAGASTQYF. CDR3 coding DNA: TGTGCCAGCAGCTCGGGACTAGCGGGGGCCTCTACGCAGTATTTT.

The CDR3 is CASSQMGHPNQPQHF. The CDR3 region has the DNA TGCGCCAGCAGCCAAATGGGACACCCTAATCAGCCCCAGCATTTT. The V gene is TRBV4-1, the J gene TRBJ1-5, with TRBD1 as a possible D gene (6 bases). The V end lost 2 bases, the J end lost 4 bases, and 12 bases lay between the germline ends. The CDR3 has 15 residues. Germline CDR1 MGHRA, CDR2 YSYEKL.

The chain carries TRBV7-9 and TRBJ2-1; D gene unclear. There are 12 residues in the CDR3. Trimming took 5 bases from V and 7 from J, leaving 9 bases between them. The V gene's germline CDR1 is SEHNR and CDR2 FQNEAQ (reference sequence). For the CDR3, the DNA is TGTGCCAGCAGCCTACCCATAAATGAGCAGTTCTTC. Translated: CASSLPINEQFF.

The chain joins TRBV9 to TRBJ2-1, with a weak D call TRBD1 (6 bases). The CDR3 runs to 15 residues. Per germline, CDR1 SGDLS and CDR2 YYNGEE. The V end lost 0 bases, the J end lost 3 bases, and 10 bases lay between the germline ends. The CDR3 bases are TGTGCCAGCAGCGTAGTACAGGGTGACTACAATGAGCAGTTCTTC. It yields the protein CASSVVQGDYNEQFF.